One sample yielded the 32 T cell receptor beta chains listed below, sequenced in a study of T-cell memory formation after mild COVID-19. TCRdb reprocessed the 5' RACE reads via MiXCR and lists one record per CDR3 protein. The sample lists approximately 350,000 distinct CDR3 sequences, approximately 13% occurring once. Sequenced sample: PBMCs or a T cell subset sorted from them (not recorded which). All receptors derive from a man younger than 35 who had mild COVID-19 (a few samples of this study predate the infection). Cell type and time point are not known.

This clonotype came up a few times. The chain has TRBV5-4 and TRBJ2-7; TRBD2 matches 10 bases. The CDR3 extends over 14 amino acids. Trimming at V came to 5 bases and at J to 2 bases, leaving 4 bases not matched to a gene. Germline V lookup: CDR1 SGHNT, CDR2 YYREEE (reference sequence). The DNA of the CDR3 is TGTGCCAGCAGAGAGCGGGGGGGTGCCTACGAGCAGTACTTC. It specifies CASRERGGAYEQYF.

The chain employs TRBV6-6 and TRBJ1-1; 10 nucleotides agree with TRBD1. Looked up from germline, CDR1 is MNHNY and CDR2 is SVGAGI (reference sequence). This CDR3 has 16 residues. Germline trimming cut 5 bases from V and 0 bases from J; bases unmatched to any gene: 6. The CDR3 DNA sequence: TGTGCCAGCAGTACCCGGGACAGGGGTTTGAACACTGAAGCTTTCTTT. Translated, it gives CASSTRDRGLNTEAFF.

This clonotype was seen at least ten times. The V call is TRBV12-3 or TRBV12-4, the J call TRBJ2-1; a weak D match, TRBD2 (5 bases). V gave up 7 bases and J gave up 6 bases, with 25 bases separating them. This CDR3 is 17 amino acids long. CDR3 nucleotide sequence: TGTGCCAGCACCAACGGACGCAGGACTTCGATTCGCAATGAGCAGTTCTTC. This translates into CASTNGRRTSIRNEQFF.

This CDR3 reads CASSSWALAGAHLAKNIQYF. For the CDR3, the DNA is TGTGCCAGCAGTTCCTGGGCACTAGCGGGGGCGCATCTAGCCAAAAACATTCAGTACTTC. The chain recombines TRBV6-5 with TRBJ2-4, with 11 positions matching TRBD2. CDR1 and CDR2 from the germline V gene are MNHEY and SVGAGI. J was trimmed by 0 bases and V by 4 bases; bases with no gene match: 14. The CDR3 has 20 residues.

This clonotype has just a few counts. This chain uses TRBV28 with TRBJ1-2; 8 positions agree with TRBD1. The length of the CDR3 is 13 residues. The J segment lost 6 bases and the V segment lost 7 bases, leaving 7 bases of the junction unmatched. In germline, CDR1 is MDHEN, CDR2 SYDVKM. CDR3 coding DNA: TGTGCCAGCACCACAGGGGGATCGAATGGCTACACCTTC. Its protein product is CASTTGGSNGYTF.

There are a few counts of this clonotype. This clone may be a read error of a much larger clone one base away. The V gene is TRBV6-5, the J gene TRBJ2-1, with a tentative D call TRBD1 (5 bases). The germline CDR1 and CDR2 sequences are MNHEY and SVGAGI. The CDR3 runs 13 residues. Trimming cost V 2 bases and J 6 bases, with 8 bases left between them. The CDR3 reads CASSYDSFNEQFF. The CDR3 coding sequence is TGTGCCAGCAGTTACGACAGCTTCAATGAGCAGTTCTTC.

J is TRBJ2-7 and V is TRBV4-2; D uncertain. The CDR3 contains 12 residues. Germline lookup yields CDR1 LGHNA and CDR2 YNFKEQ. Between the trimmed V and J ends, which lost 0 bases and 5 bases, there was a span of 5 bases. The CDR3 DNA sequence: TGTGCCAGCAGCCAAGATGGCGACGAGCAGTACTTC. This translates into CASSQDGDEQYF.

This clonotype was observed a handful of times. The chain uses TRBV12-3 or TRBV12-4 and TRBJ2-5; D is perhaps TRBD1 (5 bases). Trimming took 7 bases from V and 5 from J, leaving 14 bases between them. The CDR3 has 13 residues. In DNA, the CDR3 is TGTGCCAGCAACGTTGGGGCTCTGGAGACCCAGTACTTC. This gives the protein CASNVGALETQYF.

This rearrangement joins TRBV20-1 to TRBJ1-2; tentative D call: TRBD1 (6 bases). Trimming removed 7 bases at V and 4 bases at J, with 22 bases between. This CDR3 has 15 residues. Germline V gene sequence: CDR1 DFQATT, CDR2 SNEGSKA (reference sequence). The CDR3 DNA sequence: TGCAGTGTCCTGAATGTGGGGGGCGCCGTCTATGGCTACACCTTC. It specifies CSVLNVGGAVYGYTF.

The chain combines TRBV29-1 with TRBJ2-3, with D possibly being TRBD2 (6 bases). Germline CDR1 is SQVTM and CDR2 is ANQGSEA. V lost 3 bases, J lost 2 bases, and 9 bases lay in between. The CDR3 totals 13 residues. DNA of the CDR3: TGCAGCGTTGACGGGACTTTCACAGATACGCAGTATTTT. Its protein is CSVDGTFTDTQYF.

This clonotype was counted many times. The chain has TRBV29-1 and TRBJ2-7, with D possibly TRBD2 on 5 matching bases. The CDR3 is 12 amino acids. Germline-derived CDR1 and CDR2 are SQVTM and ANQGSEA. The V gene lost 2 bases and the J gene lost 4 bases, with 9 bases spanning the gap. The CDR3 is CSVETRDYEQYF. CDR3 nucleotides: TGCAGCGTTGAAACTAGGGATTACGAGCAGTACTTC.

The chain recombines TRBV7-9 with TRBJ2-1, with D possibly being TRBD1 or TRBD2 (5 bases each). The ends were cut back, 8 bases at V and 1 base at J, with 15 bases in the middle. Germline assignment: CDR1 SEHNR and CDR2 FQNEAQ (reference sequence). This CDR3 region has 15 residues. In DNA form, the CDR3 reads TGTGCCAGCGCCTCTGGGGGACCGTCCTACAATGAGCAGTTCTTC. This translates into CASASGGPSYNEQFF.

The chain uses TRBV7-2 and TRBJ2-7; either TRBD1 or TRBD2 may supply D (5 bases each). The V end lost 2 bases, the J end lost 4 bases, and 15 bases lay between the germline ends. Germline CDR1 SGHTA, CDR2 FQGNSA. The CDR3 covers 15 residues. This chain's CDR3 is CASSLMAGRGYEQYF. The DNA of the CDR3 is TGTGCCAGCAGCTTAATGGCAGGGAGAGGATACGAGCAGTACTTC.

The CDR3: CASSDLITQYF. DNA of the CDR3: TGTGCCAGCAGTGATCTGATTACGCAGTATTTT. The chain links TRBV2 to TRBJ2-3; D is unresolved. This CDR3 is 11 amino acids long. Germline CDR1 reads SNHLY; CDR2 reads FYNNEI. V shed 3 bases and J shed 8 bases, with 6 bases lying between them. The full variable domain, completed using reference TRBV2 and TRBJ2-3, is EPEVTQTPSHQVTQMGQEVILRCVPISNHLYFYWYRQILGQKVEFLVSFYNNEISEKSEIFDDQFSVERPDGSNFTLKIRSTKLEDSAMYFCASSDLITQYFGPGTRLTVL.

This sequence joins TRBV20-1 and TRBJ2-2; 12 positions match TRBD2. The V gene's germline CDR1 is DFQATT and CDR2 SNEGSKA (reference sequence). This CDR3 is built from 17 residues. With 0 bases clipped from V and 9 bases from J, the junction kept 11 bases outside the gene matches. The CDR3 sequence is CSARDALAGGIDRELFF. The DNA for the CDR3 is TGCAGTGCTAGAGACGCCCTAGCGGGGGGGATCGACAGGGAGCTGTTTTTT.

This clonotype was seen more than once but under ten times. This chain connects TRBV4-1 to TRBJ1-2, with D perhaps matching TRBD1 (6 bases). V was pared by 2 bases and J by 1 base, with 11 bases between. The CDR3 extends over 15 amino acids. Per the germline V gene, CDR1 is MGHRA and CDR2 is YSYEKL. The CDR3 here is CASSQTTGNNYGYTF. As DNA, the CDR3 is TGCGCCAGCAGCCAAACCACAGGGAATAACTATGGCTACACCTTC.

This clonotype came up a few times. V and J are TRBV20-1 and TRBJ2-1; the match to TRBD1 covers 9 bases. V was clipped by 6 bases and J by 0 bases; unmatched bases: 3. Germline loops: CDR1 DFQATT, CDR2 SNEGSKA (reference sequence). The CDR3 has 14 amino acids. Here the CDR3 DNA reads TGCAGTGCAACGGACAGGGGCTCCTACAATGAGCAGTTCTTC. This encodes CSATDRGSYNEQFF.

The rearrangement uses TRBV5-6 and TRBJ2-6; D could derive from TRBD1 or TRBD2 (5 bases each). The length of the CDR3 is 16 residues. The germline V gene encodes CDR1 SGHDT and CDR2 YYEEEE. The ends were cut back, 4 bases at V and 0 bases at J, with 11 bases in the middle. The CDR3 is CASSGDVPSGANVLTF. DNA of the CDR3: TGTGCCAGCAGCGGGGACGTCCCCTCTGGGGCCAACGTCCTGACTTTC.

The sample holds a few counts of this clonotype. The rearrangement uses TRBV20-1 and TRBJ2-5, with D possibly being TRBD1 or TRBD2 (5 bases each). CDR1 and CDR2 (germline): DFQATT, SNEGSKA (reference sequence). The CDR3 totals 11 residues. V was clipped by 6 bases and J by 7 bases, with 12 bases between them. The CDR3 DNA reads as TGCAGTGCCGGGACCGTGGGGACCCAGTACTTC. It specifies CSAGTVGTQYF.

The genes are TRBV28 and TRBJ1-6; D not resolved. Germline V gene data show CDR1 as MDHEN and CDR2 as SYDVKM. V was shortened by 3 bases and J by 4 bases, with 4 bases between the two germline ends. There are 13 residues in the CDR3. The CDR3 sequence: CASSLQYNSPLHF. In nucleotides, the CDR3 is TGTGCCAGCAGTTTGCAGTATAATTCACCCCTCCACTTT.

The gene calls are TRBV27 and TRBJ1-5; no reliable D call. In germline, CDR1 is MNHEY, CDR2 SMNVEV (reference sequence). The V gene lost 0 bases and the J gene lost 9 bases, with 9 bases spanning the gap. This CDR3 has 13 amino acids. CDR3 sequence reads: CASSLSWNVPQHF. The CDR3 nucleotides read TGTGCCAGCAGTTTATCCTGGAATGTGCCCCAGCATTTT.

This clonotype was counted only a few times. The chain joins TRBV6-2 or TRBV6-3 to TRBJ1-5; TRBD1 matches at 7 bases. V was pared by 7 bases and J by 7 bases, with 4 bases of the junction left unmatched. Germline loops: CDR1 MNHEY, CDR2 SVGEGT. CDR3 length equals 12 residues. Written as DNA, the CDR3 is TGTGCCAGCACTGACAGGGAACAGCCCCAGCATTTT. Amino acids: CASTDREQPQHF.

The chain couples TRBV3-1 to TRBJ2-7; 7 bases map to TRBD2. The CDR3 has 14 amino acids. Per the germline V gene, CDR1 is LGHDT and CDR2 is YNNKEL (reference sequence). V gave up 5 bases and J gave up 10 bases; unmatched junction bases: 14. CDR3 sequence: CASSSSGTTGDQYF. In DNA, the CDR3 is TGTGCCAGCAGCAGCAGCGGGACTACGGGCGATCAGTACTTC.

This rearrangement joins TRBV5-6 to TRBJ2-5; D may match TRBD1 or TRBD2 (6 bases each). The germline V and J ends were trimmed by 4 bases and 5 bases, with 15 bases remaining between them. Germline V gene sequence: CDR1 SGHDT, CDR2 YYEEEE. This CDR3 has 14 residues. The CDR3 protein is CASSPGGGTETQYF. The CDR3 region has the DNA TGTGCCAGCAGCCCTGGAGGGGGTACGGAGACCCAGTACTTC.

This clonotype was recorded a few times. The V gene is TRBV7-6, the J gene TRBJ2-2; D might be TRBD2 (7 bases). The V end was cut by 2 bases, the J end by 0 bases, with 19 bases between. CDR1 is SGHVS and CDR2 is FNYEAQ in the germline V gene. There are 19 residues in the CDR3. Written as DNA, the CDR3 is TGTGCCAGCAGCTTATTACGACTGGGGAGGGACACGAACACCGGGGAGCTGTTTTTT. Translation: CASSLLRLGRDTNTGELFF.

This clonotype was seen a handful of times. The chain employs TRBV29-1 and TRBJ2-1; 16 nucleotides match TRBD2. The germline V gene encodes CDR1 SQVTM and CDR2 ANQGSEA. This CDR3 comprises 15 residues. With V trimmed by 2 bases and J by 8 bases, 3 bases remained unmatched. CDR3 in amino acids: CSVEYGTSGGDEQFF. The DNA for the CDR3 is TGCAGCGTTGAATATGGGACTAGCGGGGGGGATGAGCAGTTCTTC.

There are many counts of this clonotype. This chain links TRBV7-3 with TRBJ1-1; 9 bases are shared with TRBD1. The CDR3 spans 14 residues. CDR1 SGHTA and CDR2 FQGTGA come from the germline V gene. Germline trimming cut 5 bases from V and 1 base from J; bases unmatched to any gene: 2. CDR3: CASSEQGANTEAFF. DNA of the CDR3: TGTGCCAGCAGCGAACAGGGGGCGAACACTGAAGCTTTCTTT.

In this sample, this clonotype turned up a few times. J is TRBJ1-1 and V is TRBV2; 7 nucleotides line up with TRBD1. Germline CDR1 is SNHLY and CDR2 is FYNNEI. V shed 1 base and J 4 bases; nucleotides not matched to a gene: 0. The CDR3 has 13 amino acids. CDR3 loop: CASSEDRGTEAFF. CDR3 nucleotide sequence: TGTGCCAGCAGTGAAGACAGGGGCACTGAAGCTTTCTTT.

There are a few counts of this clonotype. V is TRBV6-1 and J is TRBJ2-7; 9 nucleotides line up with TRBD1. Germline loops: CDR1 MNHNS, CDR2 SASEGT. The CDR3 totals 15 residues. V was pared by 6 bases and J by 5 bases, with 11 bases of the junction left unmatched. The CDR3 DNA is TGTGCCAGCAGATCCAGAGGGACAGGGTTCCACGAGCAGTACTTC. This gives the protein CASRSRGTGFHEQYF.

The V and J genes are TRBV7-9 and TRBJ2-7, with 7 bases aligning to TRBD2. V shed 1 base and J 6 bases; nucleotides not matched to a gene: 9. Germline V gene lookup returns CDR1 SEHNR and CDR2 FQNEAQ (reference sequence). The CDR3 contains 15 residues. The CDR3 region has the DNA TGTGCCAGCAGCTTAGATCCGGGGGGTGTGTTCGAGCAGTACTTC. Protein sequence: CASSLDPGGVFEQYF.

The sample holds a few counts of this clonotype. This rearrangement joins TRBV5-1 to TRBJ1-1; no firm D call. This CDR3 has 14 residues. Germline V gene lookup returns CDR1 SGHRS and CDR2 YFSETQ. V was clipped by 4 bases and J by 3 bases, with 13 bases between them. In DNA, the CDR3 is TGCGCCAGCAGCCCGGGCCACGTGGACACTGAAGCTTTCTTT. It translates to CASSPGHVDTEAFF.

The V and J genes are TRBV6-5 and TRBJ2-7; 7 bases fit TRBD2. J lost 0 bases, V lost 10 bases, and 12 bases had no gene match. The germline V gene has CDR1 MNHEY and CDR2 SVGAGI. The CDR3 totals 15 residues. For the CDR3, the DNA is TGTGCCACGAGACGGGGGGAGGAAAACTCCTACGAGCAGTACTTC. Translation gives CATRRGEENSYEQYF.